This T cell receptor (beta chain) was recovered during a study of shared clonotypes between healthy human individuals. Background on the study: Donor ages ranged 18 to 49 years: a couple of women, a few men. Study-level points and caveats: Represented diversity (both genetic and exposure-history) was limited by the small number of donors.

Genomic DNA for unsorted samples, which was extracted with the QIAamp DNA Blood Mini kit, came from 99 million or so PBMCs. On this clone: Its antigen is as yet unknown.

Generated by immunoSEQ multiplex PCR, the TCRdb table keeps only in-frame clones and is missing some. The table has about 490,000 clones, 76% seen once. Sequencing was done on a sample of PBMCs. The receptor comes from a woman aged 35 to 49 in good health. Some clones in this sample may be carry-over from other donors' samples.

The CDR3: CASSFSGREGETQYF. The CDR3 bases are TGTGCCAGCAGTTTTAGCGGGAGAGAGGGAGAGACCCAGTACTTC. The chain links TRBV11-2 to TRBJ2-5; 9 bases align to TRBD2. Germline CDR1 and CDR2: SGHAT and FQNNGV. The CDR3 is 15 amino acids. V was clipped by 6 bases and J by 4 bases; unmatched bases: 9.